Each of the 8 T cell receptor beta chains below was sequenced from the same sample in a study of blood T cell repertoires in COVID-19. The assay was immunoSEQ multiplex PCR, and TCRdb's table has in-frame clones only and misses some. The sample lists 150,000 to 200,000 clones; approximately 90% were seen once. Material: peripheral blood. The receptors were gathered from a man between 45 and 60 years old with acute or convalescent COVID-19.

The V call is TRBV7-3, the J call TRBJ2-2, with 9 bases aligning to TRBD2. The V and J ends lost 5 bases and 0 bases, in that order; junction bases with no gene match: 13. Germline values: CDR1 SGHTA, CDR2 FQGTGA. The CDR3 loop spans 19 amino acids. The CDR3 coding sequence is TGTGCCAGCAGCGTCGACCCCCCGATAGCGGGGGCGAACACCGGGGAGCTGTTTTTT. Its translation: CASSVDPPIAGANTGELFF. The complete variable domain, with remaining parts taken from reference TRBV7-3 and TRBJ2-2, reads GAGVSQTPSNKVTEKGKYVELRCDPISGHTALYWYRQSLGQGPEFLIYFQGTGAADDSGLPNDRFFAVRPEGSVSTLKIQRTERGDSAVYLCASSVDPPIAGANTGELFFGEGSRLTVL.

Here the CDR3 DNA reads TGTGCCAGCAGTTACCTCCGACAGGTCAACACTGAAGCTTTCTTT. It encodes CASSYLRQVNTEAFF. The chain couples TRBV6-2 or TRBV6-3 to TRBJ1-1; D possibly corresponds to TRBD1 (6 bases). Trimming shortened V by 2 bases and J by 2 bases, and 12 bases separated the two germline ends. Looked up from germline, CDR1 is MNHEY and CDR2 is SVGEGT. This CDR3 has 15 amino acids.

The chain uses TRBV29-1 and TRBJ1-2; possibly TRBD1 for D (6 bases). V was pared by 6 bases and J by 4 bases, with 15 bases between. Germline-derived CDR1 and CDR2 are SQVTM and ANQGSEA. The CDR3 is made up of 13 amino acids. CDR3 loop: CSVSGHPGYGYTF. The CDR3 DNA reads TGCAGCGTATCGGGACACCCCGGCTATGGCTACACCTTC.

V gene TRBV28 combines with J gene TRBJ2-3; tentatively, D is TRBD1 (5 bases). The V end lost 3 bases, the J end lost 2 bases, and 15 bases lay between the germline ends. The germline V gene encodes CDR1 MDHEN and CDR2 SYDVKM. This CDR3 region has 16 residues. The CDR3 DNA follows: TGTGCCAGCAGTTTTCAGGGCAGGCGTCACACAGATACGCAGTATTTT. Encoded protein: CASSFQGRRHTDTQYF.

This rearrangement joins TRBV5-4 to TRBJ2-3, with 10 bases aligning to TRBD2. Germline CDR1 SGHNT, CDR2 YYREEE (reference sequence). V lost 2 bases and J lost 4; bases outside the gene matches: 4. CDR3 length: 15 residues. CDR3 in DNA: TGTGCCAGCAGCTTACCAGCGGGGGGGCCAGATACGCAGTATTTT. As protein: CASSLPAGGPDTQYF.

CDR3 region: CASSLGEGWVTDTQYF. In nucleotides, the CDR3 is TGTGCCAGCAGCCTAGGGGAGGGATGGGTCACAGATACGCAGTATTTT. The chain links TRBV7-8 to TRBJ2-3, with 7 bases identical to TRBD2. Per germline, CDR1 SGHVS and CDR2 FQNEAQ. The CDR3 sequence is 16 residues long. J was trimmed by 2 bases and V by 5 bases; bases with no gene match: 10. Filled out from reference TRBV7-8 and TRBJ2-3, the complete variable domain reads GAGVSQSPRYKVAKRGQDVALRCDPISGHVSLFWYQQALGQGPEFLTYFQNEAQLDKSGLPSDRFFAERPEGSVSTLKIQRTQQEDSAVYLCASSLGEGWVTDTQYFGPGTRLTVL.

The chain recombines TRBV27 with TRBJ2-2; no definite D call. This CDR3 region has 12 residues. Trimming left V 6 bases short and J 4 bases short, with 6 bases between. CDR1 and CDR2 from the germline V gene are MNHEY and SMNVEV (reference sequence). CDR3 sequence: CASRYLTGELFF. The CDR3 DNA is TGTGCCAGCAGATATCTCACCGGGGAGCTGTTTTTT.

This clone was observed once. The chain couples TRBV5-6 to TRBJ2-7; 11 bases fit TRBD2. The V segment lost 2 bases and the J segment 7 bases; nucleotides outside the gene matches: 5. The CDR3 loop spans 14 amino acids. The germline gives CDR1 SGHDT, CDR2 YYEEEE. The CDR3 here is CASSLLAGVGEQYF. The CDR3 nucleotides read TGTGCCAGCAGCTTACTAGCGGGAGTAGGAGAGCAGTACTTC.